These 20 T cell receptor beta chains were sequenced from one sample in a study of T cell responses to AZD1222 COVID-19 vaccine. Measured with immunoSEQ multiplex PCR; TCRdb has only the in-frame clones, and not every one. The table shows 90,000 to 140,000 clones, with roughly 88% occurring only once. The material sequenced was peripheral blood, taken on day 0 of AZD1222 vaccination. The source is an adult in good health.

The chain combines TRBV5-1 with TRBJ1-4, with D possibly TRBD1 on 6 matching bases. V gave up 5 bases and J gave up 5 bases, with 13 bases separating them. Germline V CDR1 and CDR2: SGHRS, YFSETQ. CDR3 size: 14 residues. The CDR3 DNA is TGCGCCAGCAGTGAGGGGGGAATAAATGAAAAACTGTTTTTT. This translates into CASSEGGINEKLFF.

The V and J genes are TRBV5-1 and TRBJ2-7; 11 bases agree with TRBD1. Germline values: CDR1 SGHRS, CDR2 YFSETQ. The length of the CDR3 is 15 residues. Unmatched junction bases numbered 2, after V lost 0 bases and J lost 3 bases. The CDR3: CASSLGTGGDYEQYF. DNA for the CDR3: TGCGCCAGCAGCTTGGGGACAGGGGGCGACTACGAGCAGTACTTC. The full variable domain, its missing parts supplied by reference TRBV5-1 and TRBJ2-7, is KAGVTQTPRYLIKTRGQQVTLSCSPISGHRSVSWYQQTPGQGLQFLFEYFSETQRNKGNFPGRFSGRQFSNSRSEMNVSTLELGDSALYLCASSLGTGGDYEQYFGPGTRLTVT.

The sample holds one count of this clone. The chain combines TRBV11-2 with TRBJ1-2; D is ambiguous. Germline V gene lookup returns CDR1 SGHAT and CDR2 FQNNGV. The CDR3 sequence is 12 residues long. Trimming cost V 5 bases and J 5 bases, with 9 bases left between them. The CDR3 sequence is CASSPSGYGYTF. The CDR3, as DNA: TGTGCCAGCAGCCCATCGGGGTATGGCTACACCTTC.

The chain joins TRBV7-2 to TRBJ1-6, with D tentatively TRBD1 (6 bases). The CDR3 contains 15 residues. The V gene's germline CDR1 is SGHTA and CDR2 FQGNSA. V was trimmed by 3 bases and J by 7 bases, leaving 13 bases between them. The CDR3 nucleotides read TGTGCCAGCAGCTTTACAGGGTCCGGGAATTCACCCCTCCACTTT. This translates into CASSFTGSGNSPLHF. Using reference TRBV7-2 and TRBJ1-6 for the parts outside the CDR3, the full variable domain is GAGVSQSPSNKVTEKGKDVELRCDPISGHTALYWYRQSLGQGLEFLIYFQGNSAPDKSGLPSDRFSAERTGGSVSTLTIQRTQQEDSAVYLCASSFTGSGNSPLHFGNGTRLTVT.

The rearrangement joins TRBV5-5 to TRBJ2-3, with 10 bases fitting TRBD2. Germline V gene lookup returns CDR1 SGHKS and CDR2 YYEKEE (reference sequence). The J segment lost 5 bases and the V segment lost 1 base, leaving 7 bases of the junction unmatched. The CDR3 runs to 16 residues. CDR3 in DNA: TGTGCCAGCAGCTTGAGGCTAGCGGGGGCGGTAGATACGCAGTATTTT. Encoded protein: CASSLRLAGAVDTQYF.

This clone was seen a handful of times. The rearrangement joins TRBV10-1 to TRBJ2-7; a weak D match, TRBD1 (5 bases). V lost 3 bases to trimming and J lost 5 bases, with 11 bases between them. Germline V gives CDR1 WNHNN, CDR2 SYGVQD (reference sequence). This CDR3 is built from 13 residues. In DNA form, the CDR3 reads TGCGCCAGCAGTGAATCTCTAGGGGACGAGCAGTACTTC. It translates to CASSESLGDEQYF.

This rearrangement joins TRBV5-5 to TRBJ1-4, with a weak D call TRBD1 (5 bases). The CDR3 sequence is 16 residues long. Trimming took 1 base from V and 5 from J, leaving 15 bases between them. The germline V gene encodes CDR1 SGHKS and CDR2 YYEKEE (reference sequence). In DNA, the CDR3 is TGTGCCAGCAGCTTGTGGGGGATGAGTGCCAATGAAAAACTGTTTTTT. Its translation is CASSLWGMSANEKLFF.

This chain joins TRBV7-9 and TRBJ2-2; 7 bases are a match to TRBD1. Germline V gene sequence: CDR1 SEHNR, CDR2 FQNEAQ (reference sequence). Germline trimming cut 1 base from V and 4 bases from J; bases unmatched to any gene: 6. CDR3 length equals 16 residues. The CDR3 loop reads CASSLVGTAVTGELFF. In nucleotides, the CDR3 is TGTGCCAGCAGCTTAGTTGGGACAGCAGTCACCGGGGAGCTGTTTTTT.

The chain combines TRBV24-1 with TRBJ2-1; D may be TRBD2 (5 bases). Trimming cost V 6 bases and J 4 bases, with 9 bases left between them. The germline V gene encodes CDR1 KGHDR and CDR2 SFDVKD. CDR3 length: 13 residues. CDR3 amino acids: CATSPGIYNEQFF. As DNA, the CDR3 is TGTGCCACCAGTCCGGGGATTTACAATGAGCAGTTCTTC.

This clone was observed a single time. This chain connects TRBV29-1 to TRBJ2-7; no firm D call. The CDR3 has 11 amino acids. Germline V CDR1 and CDR2: SQVTM, ANQGSEA. V dropped 4 bases and J dropped 3 bases, with 7 bases sitting between them. The CDR3, as DNA: TGCAGCGTTGGGGAAAGCTACGAGCAGTACTTC. It translates to CSVGESYEQYF.

The chain links TRBV6-1 to TRBJ1-4, with 8 nucleotides matching TRBD1. After removal of 3 bases from V and 2 bases from J, the junction contained 5 bases not matched to a gene. The germline CDR1 and CDR2 sequences are MNHNS and SASEGT. The CDR3 contains 16 residues. The CDR3 is CASSDDRGKTNEKLFF. The CDR3, as DNA: TGTGCCAGCAGTGATGACAGGGGAAAGACTAATGAAAAACTGTTTTTT.

The genes are TRBV5-4 and TRBJ2-5, with TRBD2 matching 7 bases. The CDR3 spans 14 residues. The germline CDR1 and CDR2 sequences are SGHNT and YYREEE (reference sequence). V lost 4 bases to trimming and J lost 1 base; unmatched junction nucleotides: 4. CDR3 residues: CASSPLAPQETQYF. The CDR3 nucleotides are TGTGCCAGCAGCCCACTAGCGCCCCAAGAGACCCAGTACTTC.

The chain links TRBV28 to TRBJ1-3; D unclear. Germline lookup yields CDR1 MDHEN and CDR2 SYDVKM. The CDR3 extends over 12 amino acids. V was trimmed by 1 base and J by 6 bases, leaving 4 bases between them. This chain's CDR3 is CASSLSENTIYF. The CDR3 nucleotides are TGTGCCAGCAGTTTATCCGAAAACACCATATATTTT.

This clone was counted a single time. The V and J genes are TRBV5-1 and TRBJ1-2; D remains unclear. CDR1 and CDR2 from the germline V gene are SGHRS and YFSETQ. The CDR3 runs 13 residues. Trimming cost V 0 bases and J 8 bases, with 11 bases left between them. In DNA, the CDR3 is TGCGCCAGCAGCTTGGCAGGCCGTTCAGGCTACACCTTC. As protein: CASSLAGRSGYTF.

The chain is built from TRBV12-3 or TRBV12-4 and TRBJ2-5; D is undetermined. The germline V and J ends were trimmed by 3 bases and 6 bases, with 11 bases remaining between them. CDR3 length equals 13 residues. CDR3 amino acids: CASSFYSAKTQYF. The DNA for the CDR3 is TGTGCCAGCAGTTTTTATTCAGCAAAGACCCAGTACTTC.

The DNA for the CDR3 is TGTGCCATCAGTGAGGGGATAGGTCAGCCCCAGCATTTT. Protein product: CAISEGIGQPQHF. The rearrangement links TRBV10-3 to TRBJ1-5; no definite D call. Trimming stripped 2 bases from V and 6 bases from J, with 8 bases between. Germline V gene data show CDR1 as ENHRY and CDR2 as SYGVKD. The CDR3 runs 13 residues.

V gene TRBV5-1 combines with J gene TRBJ2-7; D not resolved. CDR1 and CDR2 (germline): SGHRS, YFSETQ. CDR3 length: 15 amino acids. V was shortened by 3 bases and J by 0 bases, with 13 bases between the two germline ends. CDR3 nucleotides: TGCGCCAGCAGCTCAGGACGGGCCCACTCCTACGAGCAGTACTTC. Amino acids: CASSSGRAHSYEQYF.

V usage is TRBV28 and J usage is TRBJ1-3; no clear D. The length of the CDR3 is 13 residues. V lost 8 bases, J lost 0 bases, and 8 bases lay in between. Germline V gene lookup returns CDR1 MDHEN and CDR2 SYDVKM. Here the CDR3 DNA reads TGTGCCAGCGGATCTTACTCTGGAAACACCATATATTTT. It codes for CASGSYSGNTIYF.

The J gene is TRBJ2-5, the V gene TRBV18, with 9 bases matching TRBD1. This CDR3 spans 15 amino acids. The germline V gene has CDR1 KGHSH and CDR2 LQKENI. V trimming: 6 bases; J trimming: 2 bases; junction bases outside the gene matches: 7. The CDR3 DNA follows: TGTGCCAGCTCCCCCGGGACAGGGAATCAAGAGACCCAGTACTTC. It yields the protein CASSPGTGNQETQYF.

This chain joins TRBV4-3 and TRBJ1-2, with TRBD1 matching over 10 bases. J was trimmed by 8 bases and V by 2 bases; bases with no gene match: 8. There are 15 residues in the CDR3. From germline, CDR1 is LGHNA and CDR2 YSLEER. CDR3 in amino acids: CASSQNDRGREGYTF. The CDR3 DNA sequence: TGCGCCAGCAGCCAAAACGACAGGGGGCGGGAAGGCTACACCTTC.